This TCR beta chain appears in the sequencing data of a study of CD8+CD57+ T cells in acquired aplastic anemia. CDR3 length: 15 amino acids. Patients selected for sequencing had displayed CD8+CD57+ cell expansion by flow cytometry. Genomic DNA served as template for TCR beta VDJ and CDR3 profiling. TCRdb reanalysed the reads using MiXCR and keeps one entry per CDR3 protein. The sample contains more than 150,000 distinct CDR3 sequences, approximately 48% of which appear only once. Notes on this clonotype: At one boundary the junction diverges from the germline segment, which might be a read error.

V is TRBV12-3 or TRBV12-4 and J is TRBJ2-6; D not certain. Specimen: sorted CD4+, CD8+, or CD8+CD57+ T cells (not recorded which) from PBMCs. The source is a human donor with aplastic anemia. The CDR3 nucleotides read TGTGCCAGCAGTTTAGCGACCTCTGGGGTCAACGTCCTGACTTTC. This codes for CASSLATSGVNVLTF.